This TCR beta chain stems from a study of T cells in women clearing cervical HPV infection. The CDR3 loop spans 15 amino acids. Germline V gives CDR1 SGHVS, CDR2 FNYEAQ. Trimming at V came to 4 bases and at J to 0 bases, leaving 4 bases not matched to a gene. TCR beta CDR3 amplified by multiplex PCR from approximately 1,200 ng genomic DNA. Sequencing used immunoSEQ multiplex PCR; TCRdb keeps in-frame clones, though not all of them. This table holds roughly 40,000 clones. General study points: Cases carried less TRBV6-7 than controls: roughly 0.12% versus 0.17%.

This clone is deemed medium-sized by its frequency. Its target is unknown. The read terminates 3 residues before the CDR3 end, so the remaining end is supplied by the germline J gene. The sequence derives from a woman between 18 and 69 years old with a cervical HPV16 infection that either progressed to CIN3+ or cleared (not recorded which). The chain is built from TRBV7-6 and TRBJ2-7, with 9 bases that match TRBD1. The specimen sequenced was blood buffy coat. The CDR3 here is CASSSGQGVSYEQYF. The sequenced part of the CDR3 DNA is TGTGCCAGCAGCTCGGGACAGGGAGTCTCCTACGAG.